This record looks at one TCR beta chain sequence and its context. This clonotype has a count of ten or more. What this receptor recognizes is not known. No much larger clonotype is one base removed from it; base qualities were not supplied. This sample stems from a study of neurological immune-mediated disorders (dated by TCRdb to 2018 to 2020). Notes on the research overall: Peripheral blood TCR-beta repertoires from HTLV-I-associated myelopathy (HAM/TSP) patients, multiple sclerosis patients and healthy controls were compared by UMI-based sequencing. Longitudinal samples, technical triplicates and paired sorted CD4+ and CD8+ T-cell subsets, alongside PBMC samples, were included among the approximately 98 TCR-beta libraries. Longitudinal HAM/TSP donors and healthy donors each had 3 time-points at intervals of about 3-45 months. The cohort comprised about 71 subjects: approximately 15 HAM/TSP patients, some 34 multiple sclerosis patients and 20 healthy controls. Summary of the overall study and its limitations: Expanded clones from different subjects shared no identical CDR3 amino acid sequences, which suggests that TCR-beta repertoires were private in all groups. TCR clonal expansion was highest in HAM/TSP patients and lowest in MS patients, with MS patients falling below even healthy controls.

cDNA synthesis used template-switch 5'RACE with a primer carrying a 10-nucleotide random unique molecular identifier tagging each TCR transcript. Over 180 million TCR-beta sequences, covering 15-18 subjects, were produced in each sequencing run. The RNeasy kit was used for extraction of total RNA. The KAPA Real-time Library Amplification kit was used to amplify TCR-beta VDJ regions with primers for the TCR constant region and the 5'RACE anchor. A first PCR added sample indexes and Illumina adaptors, after which a second PCR increased the library yield. The roughly 650 bp TCR product was size-selected on a 2% E-gel SizeSelection system after Ampure bead purification. Before pooling, library quality was assessed on a Bioanalyzer, concentration was determined with Qubit, and library quantification was performed with the Kapa Library Quantification kit. Paired-end 2 x 150 bp sequencing of the libraries was performed on an Illumina HiSeq 2500. To increase sequence diversity, about 23-30% phiX was spiked into each library pool. Per the original workflow: Quality-filtered reads were processed with the UMI-based MiGEC pipeline, which removed over 90% of raw TCR sequences during error correction. IMGT germline references were used for alignment of VDJ genes, and clonotypes were defined by a unique CDR3 amino acid sequence together with V-J genes. Clonal expansion, Shannon diversity and CDR3 relatedness (CalcPairwiseDistances, ClusterSamples) were evaluated with VDJtools, and phylogenetic trees were built with CLCbio workbench. Using coefficient-of-variation modelling across technical triplicates, the study counted a clone as expanded if it had at least 8 unique UMIs. The public reads were reanalyzed by TCRdb: fastp trimming at Q25, MiXCR alignment, in-frame beta chains only. When rows share a CDR3 protein, they turn into one entry using the most common DNA and genes. The authors' filters were not applied to this entry. For this sample there are approximately 45,000 distinct CDR3 sequences; 13% appear just once. About an eighth of the sample goes to the ten largest clones.

Including cysteine and phenylalanine, the CDR3 has 15 amino acids. The retained sequence is limited to the CDR3, 45 bases, with the frame set at the first base. CDR1 and CDR2 were assigned from the germline V gene (reference sequence) as SEHNR and FQNEAQ. Trimming at the junction amounts to 6 bases on V and 0 bases on J, and the germline ends lie 12 bases apart. The time point label of this sample denotes: longitudinal time-point 3. The healthy controls were volunteers from a blood bank in Maryland, USA. Unsorted PBMC libraries were generated from 2 million PBMCs stored in RNAlater at -80 °C until RNA extraction. Peripheral blood underwent Ficoll-Hypaque density gradient centrifugation to isolate PBMCs, which were then cryopreserved in liquid nitrogen.

This chain joins TRBV7-9 to TRBJ2-1; TRBD2 is possibly the D segment (6 matching bases). Source material: PBMCs. The TCR sequence derives from a man aged 25 to 40 in good health. The nucleotide sequence is TGTGCCAGCAGGCGGGACTCCGGCTCCTACAATGAGCAGTTCTTC. It is translated as CASRRDSGSYNEQFF.